A single T cell receptor beta chain is shown here with its context. Profiling relied on immunoSEQ multiplex PCR, and the TCRdb table lists in-frame clones only, not all of them. The sample includes roughly 130,000 clones, about 85% of them seen just once. Trimming took off 2 bases at V and 7 bases at J, with 23 bases between the two ends. The CDR3 is 17 residues long. CDR1 is MNHEY, CDR2 SVGEGT, per germline. The data originate from a study of T cell responses to AZD1222 COVID-19 vaccine. The chain is built from TRBV6-2 or TRBV6-3 and TRBJ1-1; D may be TRBD1 (5 bases). The TCR originated in an adult in good health. Sequencing was performed on peripheral blood, taken on day 0 of AZD1222 vaccination. CDR3 sequence: CASSYPPPSGGLGEAFF. The CDR3 nucleotides are TGTGCCAGCAGTTACCCTCCACCCTCCGGGGGACTCGGTGAAGCTTTCTTT.